This T cell receptor beta chain was recorded in a study of beta chain features in type 1 diabetes. Study-wide results and limits: Among patients with Type 1 diabetes, TCRB CDR3s were moderately but significantly shorter in every one of the four CD4+ subsets. More deletions and fewer insertions at VDJ junctions were seen in type 1 diabetes patients. Comparison showed that naive, central memory and Treg TCRB repertoires appeared more similar among patients than among healthy donors.

Germline lookup yields CDR1 SGHNT and CDR2 YYREEE (reference sequence). The CDR3 runs to 15 residues. V lost 3 bases, J lost 1 base, and 14 bases lay in between. Comments on this clone: Antigen unknown.

Every bit of the isolated RNA underwent reverse transcription, so sequencing read expressed TCRB transcripts. Assay: immunoSEQ multiplex PCR; the TCRdb copy retains only in-frame clones and omits some. Of 620,000 or so clones in the sample, around 16% are singletons; the top ten hold about 0.097%. The chain carries TRBV5-4 and TRBJ2-7, with D possibly matching TRBD1 (5 bases). This sequence was found in a man in his late teens or twenties in good health. Sequencing used naive CD4+ T cells from blood. The chain's CDR3 is CASSYEGARSYEQYF. CDR3 nucleotides: TGTGCCAGCAGCTACGAAGGGGCGAGATCCTACGAGCAGTACTTC.